Listed below are T cell receptor beta chains from one sample, sequenced in a study of blood T cell repertoires in COVID-19. The table came from immunoSEQ multiplex PCR; TCRdb's copy has only in-frame clones and leaves some out. In the table there are about 230,000 clones, roughly 87% of which are singletons. Source material: peripheral blood. All receptors derive from a woman in her late teens or twenties who had recovered from COVID-19. Both conserved end residues are part of each CDR3. The D gene is left open where the match is weak. Clone size appears in some rows only: once, few, many, or a class for an expanded clone.

d_gene	v_gene	j_gene	abundance	CDR3aa	CDR3nt
NA	TRBV9	TRBJ1-5	NA	CASSVGLREEQPQHF	TGTGCCAGCAGCGTAGGCCTCAGGGAAGAGCAGCCCCAGCATTTT
TRBD2	TRBV6-2/TRBV6-3	TRBJ2-5	NA	CASSYLGTRQETQYF	TGTGCCAGCAGTTACCTGGGGACTAGACAAGAGACCCAGTACTTC
TRBD1	TRBV13	TRBJ2-7	once	CASSLRRDSPYEQYF	TGTGCCAGCAGCTTAAGAAGGGACAGCCCCTACGAGCAGTACTTC
TRBD1	TRBV5-6	TRBJ1-2	NA	CASRLSGTDYGYTF	TGTGCCAGCAGATTGTCCGGGACAGATTATGGCTACACCTTC
NA	TRBV5-4	TRBJ1-2	NA	CASSLYGGYGYTF	TGTGCCAGCAGCTTGTACGGCGGCTATGGCTACACCTTC
NA	TRBV29-1	TRBJ1-1	NA	CSVARPTNTEAFF	TGCAGCGTTGCGAGGCCAACCAACACTGAAGCTTTCTTT
NA	TRBV4-2	TRBJ2-1	NA	CASSQASGFYNEQFF	TGTGCCAGCAGCCAAGCTTCGGGATTCTACAATGAGCAGTTCTTC
NA	TRBV4-1	TRBJ2-5	NA	CASSPSRVKAETQYF	TGCGCCAGCAGCCCTTCCAGGGTTAAAGCAGAGACCCAGTACTTC
NA	TRBV30	TRBJ1-5	few	CASLSQGLYQPQHF	TGTGCCTCCCTCTCCCAGGGGCTGTATCAGCCCCAGCATTTT
NA	TRBV2	TRBJ2-7	NA	CASSARVITDHEQYF	TGTGCCAGCAGTGCCCGGGTTATTACTGACCACGAGCAGTACTTC
TRBD1	TRBV30	TRBJ1-5	NA	CAWGQGGRSQPQHF	TGTGCCTGGGGGCAGGGGGGTAGGAGTCAGCCCCAGCATTTT
NA	TRBV9	TRBJ1-5	NA	CASSVDQGSNQPQHF	TGTGCCAGCAGCGTAGACCAGGGTTCCAACCAGCCCCAGCATTTT
TRBD2	TRBV7-9	TRBJ2-7	NA	CASSAREGVEQYF	TGTGCCAGCAGCGCCCGGGAGGGCGTTGAGCAGTACTTC
NA	TRBV10-1	TRBJ1-5	NA	CASWGVQPQHF	TGCGCCAGCTGGGGGGTTCAGCCCCAGCATTTT
NA	TRBV10-2	TRBJ2-1	NA	CASSESWLDEQFF	TGCGCCAGCAGTGAGTCATGGCTGGATGAGCAGTTCTTC
NA	TRBV7-2	TRBJ1-2	NA	CASSLVFVLAQGTNYGYTF	TGTGCCAGCAGCTTAGTTTTCGTTTTGGCACAGGGAACAAACTATGGCTACACCTTC
TRBD2	TRBV4-1	TRBJ2-5	NA	CASSQEPSSGRTRETQYF	TGCGCCAGCAGCCAGGAACCTTCTAGCGGGAGGACCAGGGAGACCCAGTACTTC
NA	TRBV5-6	TRBJ1-2	NA	CASSLGDYGYTF	TGTGCCAGCAGCTTGGGAGACTATGGCTACACCTTC
NA	TRBV7-3	TRBJ2-1	NA	CASSFQQGNEQFF	TGTGCCAGCAGCTTCCAACAGGGTAATGAGCAGTTCTTC
NA	TRBV9	TRBJ2-1	NA	CASSPEVSFYEQFF	TGTGCCAGCAGCCCCGAGGTATCTTTTTATGAGCAGTTCTTC